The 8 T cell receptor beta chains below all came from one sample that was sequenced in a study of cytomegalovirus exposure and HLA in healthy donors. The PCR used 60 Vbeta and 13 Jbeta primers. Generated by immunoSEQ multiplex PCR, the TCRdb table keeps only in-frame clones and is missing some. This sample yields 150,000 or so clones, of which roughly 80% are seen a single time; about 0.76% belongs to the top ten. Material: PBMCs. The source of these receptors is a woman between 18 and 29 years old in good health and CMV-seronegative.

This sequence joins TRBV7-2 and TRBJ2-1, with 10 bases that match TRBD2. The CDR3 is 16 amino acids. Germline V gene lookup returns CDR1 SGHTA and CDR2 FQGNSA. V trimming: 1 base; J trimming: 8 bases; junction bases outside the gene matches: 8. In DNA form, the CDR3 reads TGTGCCAGCAGCTTAGGAACTAGCGGGGTGGTAGATGAGCAGTTCTTC. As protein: CASSLGTSGVVDEQFF.

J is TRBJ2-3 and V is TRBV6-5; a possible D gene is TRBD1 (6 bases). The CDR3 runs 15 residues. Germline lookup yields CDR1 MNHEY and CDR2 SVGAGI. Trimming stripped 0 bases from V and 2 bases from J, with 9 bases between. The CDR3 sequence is CASSYSRGFTDTQYF. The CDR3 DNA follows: TGTGCCAGCAGTTACTCGAGGGGGTTCACAGATACGCAGTATTTT.

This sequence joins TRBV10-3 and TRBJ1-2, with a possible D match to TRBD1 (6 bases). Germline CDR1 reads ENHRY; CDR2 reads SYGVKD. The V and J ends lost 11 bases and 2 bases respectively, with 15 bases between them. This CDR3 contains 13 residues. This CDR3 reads CASRGDRNYGYTF. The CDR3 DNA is TGTGCCTCTCGGGGCGACAGGAACTATGGCTACACCTTC.

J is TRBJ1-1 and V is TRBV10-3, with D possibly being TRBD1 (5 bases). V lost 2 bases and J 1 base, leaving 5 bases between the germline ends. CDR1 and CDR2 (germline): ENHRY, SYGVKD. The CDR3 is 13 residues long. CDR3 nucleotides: TGTGCCATCAGTGAGGACAGGAACACTGAAGCTTTCTTT. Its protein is CAISEDRNTEAFF.

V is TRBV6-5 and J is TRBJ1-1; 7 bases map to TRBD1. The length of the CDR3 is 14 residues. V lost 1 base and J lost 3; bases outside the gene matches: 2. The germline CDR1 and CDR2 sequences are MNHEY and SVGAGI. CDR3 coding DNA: TGTGCCAGCAGTTACTTCGGACAGGACACTGAAGCTTTCTTT. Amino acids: CASSYFGQDTEAFF.

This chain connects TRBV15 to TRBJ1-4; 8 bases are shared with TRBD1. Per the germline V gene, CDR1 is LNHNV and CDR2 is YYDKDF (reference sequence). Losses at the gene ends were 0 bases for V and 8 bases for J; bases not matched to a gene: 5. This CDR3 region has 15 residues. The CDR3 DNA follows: TGTGCCACCAGCAGAGACGGACAGGGTGTCGAAAAACTGTTTTTT. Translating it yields CATSRDGQGVEKLFF.

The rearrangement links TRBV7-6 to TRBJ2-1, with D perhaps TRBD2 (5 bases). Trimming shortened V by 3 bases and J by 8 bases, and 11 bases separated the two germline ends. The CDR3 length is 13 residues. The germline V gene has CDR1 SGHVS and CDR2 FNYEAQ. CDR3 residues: CASSLDSSYEQFF. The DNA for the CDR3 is TGTGCCAGCAGCTTGGACTCTAGTTATGAGCAGTTCTTC.

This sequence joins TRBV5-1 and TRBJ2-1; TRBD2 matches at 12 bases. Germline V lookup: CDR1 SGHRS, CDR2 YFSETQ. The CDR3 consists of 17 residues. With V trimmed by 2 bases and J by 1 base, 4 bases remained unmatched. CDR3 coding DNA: TGCGCCAGCAGCTTCATGACTAGCGGGAGTTCCTACAATGAGCAGTTCTTC. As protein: CASSFMTSGSSYNEQFF.